This T cell receptor beta chain stems from a study of graft-versus-host responses after intestinal transplantation (dated by TCRdb to 2020 to 2022). Study-wide context: Multivisceral, liver-intestinal, or isolated intestinal transplants were received by the recipients. Anti-thymocyte globulin induction was given to all recipients, followed by maintenance tacrolimus and steroids for approximately three years. After intestinal transplantation, graft-versus-host and host-versus-graft alloreactive T cell clones in the graft, circulation and bone marrow were tracked using bulk TCR-beta CDR3 sequencing. Alloreactive clones were identified by sequencing pre-transplant mixed lymphocyte reaction products and comparing them with unstimulated pre-transplant donor and recipient T cells. A cohort of around 25 intestinal transplant recipients, including one retransplant, was enrolled, and a few patients lacking pretransplant specimens were excluded. A peak of at least 4% donor T cells among recipient peripheral blood mononuclear cells was the definition used for donor T cell macrochimerism. Rather than going through the commercial service, samples from three later patients were sequenced in-house on an Illumina MiSeq and processed with MiXCR.

From cysteine to phenylalanine, the CDR3 is 16 amino acids long. Just CDR3 DNA is preserved here, 48 bases in frame from base 1. Germline trimming: 0 bases from V, 0 bases from J; junction bases outside gene matches: 5. CDR1 and CDR2, looked up from the germline V gene, are SQVTM and ANQGSEA. Libraries were constructed by the immunoSEQ multiplex PCR assay. For most patients, genomic DNA was isolated using the Qiagen DNeasy Blood and Tissue Kit and was shipped frozen to Adaptive Biotechnologies for TCR sequencing. High-throughput TCR-beta CDR3 sequencing of genomic DNA from most patients was performed by Adaptive Biotechnologies. The authors processed their data as follows. Adaptive's ImmunoSEQ software supplied the TCR sequencing data for 15 to 20 patients, while MiXCR and VDJtools were used to process a few other patients. To correct CD4 versus CD8 sorting errors, any sequence found in both subsets at a frequency ratio below 5:1 was removed. Because the origin of CDR3 nucleotide sequences shared between donor and recipient could not be assigned, those sequences were removed. To be classed as alloreactive, a clone needed at least 2-fold expansion over unstimulated cells and a minimum CFSE-low frequency of 0.002% (template counts) or 0.001% (read counts). Clones detected in sequenced pre-transplant spleen, lymph node, or MLR CFSE-low populations of the donor or recipient were defined as mappable. The cumulative frequency of alloreactive clones was calculated as a percentage of all sequences, weighted by copy number. Here the immuneACCESS table is served through TCRdb, limited to in-frame sequences with V and J called. Missing clones are a known gap in these copies; in checked studies unresolved V genes cover under half, and the rest lacks a known reason. V, J and clone size reflect that table, while D and trimming were determined from the DNA. Within this sample are approximately 86,000 clones, with about 90% of them counted one time only. The ten largest account for approximately 0.4% of the sample.

Sample time point, as interpreted from the label and publication: cells obtained before transplantation from donor or recipient. CD3+CD4+ and CD3+CD8+ populations were FACS-sorted from unstimulated pre-transplant donor and recipient cells taken from spleen or lymph nodes. The paper as a whole reports these results and caveats: Early after transplant, peak levels of circulating GvH clones were found to be associated with declines in HvG clones. High GvH to HvG T cell clonal ratios were observed in the allografts of patients with donor T cell macrochimerism. Conclusions were limited by the relatively low number and heterogeneity of intestinal transplant patients. GvH clones were detected in recipient bone marrow, and some of these GvH clones were observed earlier in ileal mucosa or blood, consistent with an intestinal mucosal origin.

In regard to this clone: Its antigen is currently not known. No base quality values were provided; no much bigger clone lies one nucleotide off.

This receptor was identified in a human donor who was the organ donor for an intestinal transplant. Sequencing used unstimulated CD8+ T cells sorted from spleen or lymph node cells, obtained before transplant. The V gene is TRBV29-1 and the J gene is TRBJ2-3, and TRBD2 matches 8 of the central bases. The sequenced DNA is TGCAGCGTTGAAGATCCCGGGGGGGCCAGCACAGATACGCAGTATTTT. Its translation is CSVEDPGGASTDTQYF.